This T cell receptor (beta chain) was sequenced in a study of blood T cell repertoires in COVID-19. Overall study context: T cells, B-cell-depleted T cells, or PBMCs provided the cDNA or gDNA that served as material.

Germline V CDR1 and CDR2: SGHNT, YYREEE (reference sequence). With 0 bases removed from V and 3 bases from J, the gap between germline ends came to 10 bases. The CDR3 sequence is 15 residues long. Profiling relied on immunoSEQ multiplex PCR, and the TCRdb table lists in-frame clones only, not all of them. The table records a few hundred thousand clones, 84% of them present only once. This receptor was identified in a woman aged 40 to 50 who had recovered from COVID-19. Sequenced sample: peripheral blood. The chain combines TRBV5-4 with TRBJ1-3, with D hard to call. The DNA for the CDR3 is TGTGCCAGCAGCTTGGCCGGGGTCGATGGAAACACCATATATTTT. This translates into CASSLAGVDGNTIYF.